A single sample gave rise to the 30 T cell receptor beta chains below, sequenced in a study of Graves' ophthalmopathy and Graves' hyperthyroidism. RNA transcripts provided the template for amplifying TCR beta CDR3 regions. Following a first-round RT-PCR that used HTBI primers, a second-round multiplex PCR was carried out. TCRdb reprocessed the multiplex PCR reads via MiXCR and lists one record per CDR3 protein. Among hundreds of thousands of distinct CDR3 sequences listed, under 25% were seen once. Sequenced: peripheral blood. Receptors were obtained from a woman aged 18-29 years with stable Graves' hyperthyroidism.

The sample holds many counts of this clonotype. The V and J genes are TRBV30 and TRBJ1-2; D gene unclear. The CDR3 length is 13 residues. V dropped 3 bases and J dropped 0 bases, with 8 bases sitting between them. Germline-derived CDR1 and CDR2 are GTSNPN and SVGIG (reference sequence). The CDR3 loop reads CAWRPGTNYGYTF. CDR3 sequence (DNA): TGTGCCTGGAGACCTGGGACTAACTATGGCTACACCTTC.

At least ten counts were recorded for this clonotype. This chain connects TRBV20-1 to TRBJ1-6, with 7 bases fitting TRBD1. The CDR3 has 13 residues. Germline trimming cut 6 bases from V and 9 bases from J; bases unmatched to any gene: 8. Looked up from germline, CDR1 is DFQATT and CDR2 is SNEGSKA (reference sequence). The CDR3: CSARTGGGSPLHF. CDR3 nucleotides: TGCAGTGCCAGGACAGGCGGAGGTTCACCCCTCCACTTT.

The V and J genes are TRBV7-9 and TRBJ1-2; D remains unclear. Germline assignment: CDR1 SEHNR and CDR2 FQNEAQ (reference sequence). The CDR3 consists of 13 residues. V dropped 0 bases and J dropped 6 bases, with 8 bases sitting between them. The CDR3 protein is CASSLASSDGYTF. DNA for the CDR3: TGTGCCAGCAGCTTAGCGTCGTCTGATGGCTACACCTTC.

The V call is TRBV7-8, the J call TRBJ2-7; tentatively, D is TRBD2 (5 bases). The CDR3 is made up of 14 amino acids. The germline CDR1 and CDR2 sequences are SGHVS and FQNEAQ. The germline V and J ends were trimmed by 5 bases and 0 bases, with 11 bases remaining between them. CDR3 DNA: TGTGCCAGCAGCCCCCAGGACTTCTCCTACGAGCAGTACTTC. It is translated as CASSPQDFSYEQYF.

The V and J genes are TRBV11-1 and TRBJ2-5; D might be TRBD2 (5 bases). Trimming stripped 5 bases from V and 2 bases from J, with 12 bases between. Germline loops: CDR1 SGHAT, CDR2 FQDESV (reference sequence). This CDR3 has 14 residues. DNA for the CDR3: TGTGCCAGCAGCCAAGAAGCGGAACAAGAGACCCAGTACTTC. It encodes CASSQEAEQETQYF.

This clonotype was found many times. The chain combines TRBV29-1 with TRBJ2-5, with D hard to call. V lost 7 bases, J lost 5 bases, and 17 bases lay in between. Germline assignment: CDR1 SQVTM and CDR2 ANQGSEA. This CDR3 spans 13 amino acids. CDR3 coding DNA: TGCAGCGGACGACAAACACCCGGGGAGACCCAGTACTTC. It is translated as CSGRQTPGETQYF.

In its sample, this clonotype was seen many times. The chain uses TRBV19 and TRBJ2-5; no firm D call. CDR3 length equals 13 residues. V lost 5 bases and J 4 bases, leaving 11 bases between the germline ends. From germline, CDR1 is LNHDA and CDR2 SQIVND (reference sequence). CDR3 region: CASSVSFLETQYF. The CDR3 nucleotides are TGTGCCAGTAGTGTCAGTTTCCTAGAGACCCAGTACTTC.

The CDR3 nucleotides are TGCAGTGCTAGAAAGGCCGTGATCACTGAAGCTTTCTTT. This translates into CSARKAVITEAFF. This rearrangement joins TRBV20-1 to TRBJ1-1; D remains ambiguous. V was clipped by 2 bases and J by 4 bases, with 11 bases between them. Germline CDR1 and CDR2: DFQATT and SNEGSKA (reference sequence). The CDR3 is 13 residues long.

This clonotype was counted many times. This chain connects TRBV27 to TRBJ2-5, with 7 bases fitting TRBD1. The CDR3 is made up of 16 amino acids. With 1 base clipped from V and 2 bases from J, the junction kept 7 bases outside the gene matches. CDR1 and CDR2 (germline): MNHEY, SMNVEV (reference sequence). CDR3 sequence: CASSLWGDRVQETQYF. In nucleotides, the CDR3 is TGTGCCAGCAGTTTATGGGGTGACAGGGTTCAAGAGACCCAGTACTTC.

This clonotype has only a few counts. The rearrangement links TRBV20-1 to TRBJ1-1; tentatively, D is TRBD1 (5 bases). Germline CDR1 and CDR2: DFQATT and SNEGSKA (reference sequence). V lost 6 bases and J lost 0, with 23 bases in between. The CDR3 spans 17 residues. This CDR3 reads CSARGWISDSMNTEAFF. CDR3 DNA: TGCAGTGCGAGGGGTTGGATTTCCGACAGCATGAACACTGAAGCTTTCTTT.

CDR3 in DNA: TGTGCCAGCATGACACAGGGTCGCATAGGCAATCAGCCCCAGCATTTT. Protein sequence: CASMTQGRIGNQPQHF. This sequence joins TRBV6-4 and TRBJ1-5, with TRBD1 as a possible D gene (6 bases). Germline V gives CDR1 MRHNA, CDR2 SNTAGT. CDR3 length: 16 residues. Trimming stripped 7 bases from V and 2 bases from J, with 18 bases between.

This clonotype was picked up many times. This chain links TRBV11-2 with TRBJ2-2, with D perhaps TRBD2 (6 bases). The germline V gene encodes CDR1 SGHAT and CDR2 FQNNGV. Trimming removed 3 bases at V and 6 bases at J, with 11 bases between. The CDR3 is 14 residues long. The CDR3 spells CASSLGSGPGELFF. CDR3 in DNA: TGTGCCAGCAGCTTGGGTAGCGGACCCGGGGAGCTGTTTTTT.

As for this clonotype: Given the absence of the conserved phenylalanine or tryptophan at the CDR3 end, a read error is likely. V is TRBV11-3 and J is TRBJ1-1; D gene unclear. V shed 3 bases and J shed 0 bases, with 8 bases lying between them. The germline gives CDR1 SGHNT, CDR2 YENEEA. The CDR3 is 14 residues long. CDR3 amino acids: CASSFNRMNTEAFY. In DNA form, the CDR3 reads TGTGCCAGCAGCTTCAATAGGATGAACACTGAAGCTTTCTAT.

This clonotype has a count of ten or more. This rearrangement joins TRBV6-1 to TRBJ2-5; 7 bases are a match to TRBD1. V lost 3 bases, J lost 5 bases, and 12 bases stayed unmatched. Germline V gene data show CDR1 as MNHNS and CDR2 as SASEGT. CDR3 length: 16 amino acids. For the CDR3, the DNA is TGTGCCAGCAGTGACCCCGAGACAGGGCACCGGGAGACCCAGTACTTC. It encodes CASSDPETGHRETQYF.

This clonotype was detected many times. J is TRBJ1-2 and V is TRBV2; 9 nucleotides align to TRBD1. Germline V gene sequence: CDR1 SNHLY, CDR2 FYNNEI. V gave up 7 bases and J gave up 7 bases; unmatched junction bases: 7. The CDR3 spans 13 residues. CDR3 loop: CASKGGQGFGYTF. CDR3 sequence (DNA): TGTGCCAGCAAAGGGGGACAGGGTTTTGGCTACACCTTC.

Remarks on this clonotype: Without the conserved terminal phenylalanine or tryptophan, this CDR3 likely stems from a read error. Because the CDR3's place on the DNA is in doubt, the DNA is left out and the CDR3 is given as listed by TCRdb. The chain joins TRBV4-1 to TRBJ2-7; no DNA check was done on the table's D call, TRBD2. The germline V gene has CDR1 MGHRA and CDR2 YSYEKL. Including both end residues, the CDR3 is 15 amino acids long. The CDR3 loop is CASSQGRLAGYEQCL.

In its sample, this clonotype was seen many times. The chain links TRBV6-2 or TRBV6-3 to TRBJ1-2, with TRBD1 matching 7 bases. Trimming at V came to 5 bases and at J to 6 bases, leaving 3 bases not matched to a gene. CDR3 size: 12 residues. From germline, CDR1 is MNHEY and CDR2 SVGEGT. This CDR3 reads CASSTGDNGYTF. In DNA form, the CDR3 reads TGTGCCAGCAGTACAGGGGACAATGGCTACACCTTC.

This clonotype was detected ten times or more. The genes are TRBV7-9 and TRBJ2-7; D gene uncertain. The CDR3 extends over 12 amino acids. V lost 5 bases and J lost 5, with 10 bases in between. Germline CDR1 reads SEHNR; CDR2 reads FQNEAQ (reference sequence). The CDR3 bases are TGTGCCAGCAGCGTCGGCACGGACGAGCAGTACTTC. Translating it yields CASSVGTDEQYF.

CDR3 residues: CAWSVQGAETQYF. In nucleotides, the CDR3 is TGTGCCTGGAGTGTACAAGGGGCAGAGACCCAGTACTTC. This chain connects TRBV30 to TRBJ2-5; the D gene is possibly TRBD1 (5 bases). In germline, CDR1 is GTSNPN, CDR2 SVGIG (reference sequence). The CDR3 runs to 13 residues. V lost 0 bases and J 4 bases, leaving 9 bases between the germline ends.

This clonotype was found many times. The rearrangement uses TRBV5-1 and TRBJ1-5, with TRBD1 matching over 11 bases. This CDR3 comprises 15 residues. Unmatched junction bases numbered 7, after V lost 4 bases and J lost 7 bases. Looked up from germline, CDR1 is SGHRS and CDR2 is YFSETQ. The CDR3 loop reads CASSPGQGAEQPQHF. The CDR3 region has the DNA TGCGCCAGCAGCCCTGGACAGGGGGCGGAACAGCCCCAGCATTTT.

This clonotype was found many times. The chain employs TRBV6-1 and TRBJ1-5; D not resolved. CDR3 length: 14 amino acids. V gave up 1 base and J gave up 4 bases, with 8 bases separating them. CDR1 and CDR2 (germline): MNHNS, SASEGT. CDR3 coding DNA: TGTGCCAGCAGTGAAGTGGAACCTAATCAGCCCCAGCATTTT. This encodes CASSEVEPNQPQHF.

Details on this clonotype: This may be a read error, as it is one base from a much larger clone. This rearrangement joins TRBV12-3 or TRBV12-4 to TRBJ2-5; no reliable D call. Between the trimmed V and J ends, which lost 2 bases and 5 bases, there was a span of 21 bases. The CDR3 is 17 amino acids. CDR3 coding DNA: TGTGCCAGCAGTTTAACCCTCAATCCTTGGCGGCAGGAGACCCAGTACTTC. Its translation: CASSLTLNPWRQETQYF.

This clonotype was detected once. The rearrangement joins TRBV6-1 to TRBJ2-2; TRBD2 matches 14 bases. Germline CDR1 reads MNHNS; CDR2 reads SASEGT. This CDR3 has 17 residues. The ends lost 6 bases at V and 0 bases at J; junction bases unmatched: 3. The DNA of the CDR3 is TGTGCCAGCAGGGCGACTAGCGGGGGGGCGAACACCGGGGAGCTGTTTTTT. It yields the protein CASRATSGGANTGELFF.

The table lists this clonotype with many counts. The V and J genes are TRBV20-1 and TRBJ2-7, with TRBD2 identical over 8 bases. The CDR3 totals 15 residues. The J segment lost 2 bases and the V segment lost 0 bases, leaving 6 bases of the junction unmatched. Germline V gives CDR1 DFQATT, CDR2 SNEGSKA (reference sequence). CDR3 DNA: TGCAGTGCTAGAGATTGGCGGGAGGCCCCCTACGAGCAGTACTTC. This sequence encodes CSARDWREAPYEQYF.

V is TRBV12-3 or TRBV12-4 and J is TRBJ1-5, with a possible D match to TRBD1 (6 bases). The CDR3 spans 15 residues. Between the trimmed V and J ends, which lost 5 bases and 7 bases, there was a span of 18 bases. CDR3 sequence: CASSGLGGSGQPQHF. For the CDR3, the DNA is TGTGCCAGCAGTGGCCTAGGGGGGTCTGGGCAGCCCCAGCATTTT.

This clonotype has ten or more counts. The chain employs TRBV7-2 and TRBJ1-6; D unresolved. CDR1 is SGHTA and CDR2 is FQGNSA in the germline V gene. This CDR3 is 12 amino acids long. Trimming removed 3 bases from V and 9 bases from J, with 6 bases in between. The CDR3 loop is CASSFISSPLHF. The CDR3 coding sequence is TGTGCCAGCAGCTTTATATCTTCACCCCTCCACTTT. Based on the CDR3 plus reference TRBV7-2 and TRBJ1-6, the full variable domain is GAGVSQSPSNKVTEKGKDVELRCDPISGHTALYWYRQSLGQGLEFLIYFQGNSAPDKSGLPSDRFSAERTGGSVSTLTIQRTQQEDSAVYLCASSFISSPLHFGNGTRLTVT.

This clonotype was counted many times. The chain carries TRBV4-1 and TRBJ2-2, with D uncertain. V was trimmed by 2 bases and J by 5 bases, leaving 15 bases between them. This CDR3 comprises 16 residues. In germline, CDR1 is MGHRA, CDR2 YSYEKL. The CDR3 reads CASSQRLGFSTGELFF. The CDR3 DNA reads TGCGCCAGCAGCCAACGATTAGGGTTTTCGACCGGGGAGCTGTTTTTT.

This clonotype has a handful of counts. The rearrangement links TRBV9 to TRBJ1-2; D call uncertain. The germline gives CDR1 SGDLS, CDR2 YYNGEE. The CDR3 extends over 15 amino acids. Trimming cost V 4 bases and J 0 bases, with 13 bases left between them. This CDR3 is CASSRGRATNYGYTF. The CDR3 DNA is TGTGCCAGCAGCCGGGGAAGGGCGACTAACTATGGCTACACCTTC.

This clonotype was picked up a small number of times. V and J are TRBV19 and TRBJ1-5; the D is unclear. Germline CDR1 and CDR2: LNHDA and SQIVND (reference sequence). This CDR3 spans 16 amino acids. With 7 bases removed from V and 3 bases from J, the gap between germline ends came to 19 bases. In DNA, the CDR3 is TGTGCCAGTATGAACGCCCAAGGGTCCCCCAATCAGCCCCAGCATTTT. It is translated as CASMNAQGSPNQPQHF.

In this sample, this clonotype turned up many times. V and J are TRBV14 and TRBJ2-7, with a weak D call TRBD2 (6 bases). Trimming shortened V by 1 base and J by 5 bases, and 9 bases separated the two germline ends. This CDR3 has 13 amino acids. Germline V lookup: CDR1 SGHDN, CDR2 FVKESK. The CDR3 here is CASSQGWEDEQYF. The CDR3 DNA reads as TGTGCCAGCAGCCAAGGGTGGGAGGACGAGCAGTACTTC.